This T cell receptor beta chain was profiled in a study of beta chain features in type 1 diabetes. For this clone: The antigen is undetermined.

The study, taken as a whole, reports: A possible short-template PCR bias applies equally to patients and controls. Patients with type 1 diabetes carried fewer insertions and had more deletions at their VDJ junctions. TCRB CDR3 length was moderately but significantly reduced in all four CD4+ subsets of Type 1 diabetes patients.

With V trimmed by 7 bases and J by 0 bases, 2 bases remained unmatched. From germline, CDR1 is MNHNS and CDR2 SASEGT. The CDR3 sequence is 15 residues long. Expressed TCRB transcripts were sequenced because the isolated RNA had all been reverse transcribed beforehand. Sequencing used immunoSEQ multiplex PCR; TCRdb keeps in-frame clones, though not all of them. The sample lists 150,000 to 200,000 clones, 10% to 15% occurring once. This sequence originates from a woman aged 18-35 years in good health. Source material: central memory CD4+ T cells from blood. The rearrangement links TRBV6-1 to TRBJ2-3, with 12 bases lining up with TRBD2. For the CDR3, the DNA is TGTGCCAGCAAACTAGCGGGGGGTAGCACAGATACGCAGTATTTT. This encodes CASKLAGGSTDTQYF.